Listed below are T cell receptor beta chains from one sample, sequenced in a study of cytomegalovirus exposure and HLA in healthy donors. Libraries were prepared by immunoSEQ multiplex PCR; TCRdb keeps only in-frame clonotypes and omits some of them. Of about 280,000 clones in the sample, more than 75% were seen once. Input material: PBMCs. These receptors came from a woman aged 18-30 years in good health and CMV-seronegative. Each CDR3 is given without its conserved first and last residue. D genes are given only for firm matches. Part of the rows lack a size; the others show once, few, many or a class for expanded clones.

j_gene: TRBJ1-1
v_gene: TRBV28
d_gene: TRBD1
abundance: -
CDR3aa: ASSFGQGEAF

j_gene: TRBJ2-3
v_gene: TRBV9
d_gene: TRBD2
abundance: -
CDR3aa: ASSVGTSGRGTDTQY

j_gene: TRBJ2-7
v_gene: TRBV4-2
d_gene: TRBD2
abundance: -
CDR3aa: ASSQFGGVGYEQY

j_gene: TRBJ1-2
v_gene: TRBV4-1
d_gene: TRBD1
abundance: -
CDR3aa: ASSQVVDRSSHGYT

j_gene: TRBJ1-1
v_gene: TRBV27
d_gene: TRBD1
abundance: -
CDR3aa: ASRQTGVRGTEAF

j_gene: TRBJ2-7
v_gene: TRBV10-3
d_gene: TRBD2
abundance: -
CDR3aa: AISEWRGAEDYEQY

j_gene: TRBJ2-2
v_gene: TRBV6-6
d_gene: -
abundance: once
CDR3aa: ASKQGNTGELF

j_gene: TRBJ2-7
v_gene: TRBV28
d_gene: -
abundance: -
CDR3aa: ASSSPRYYEQY

j_gene: TRBJ2-1
v_gene: TRBV19
d_gene: TRBD2
abundance: -
CDR3aa: ASSIDRAGGKNEQF

j_gene: TRBJ1-5
v_gene: TRBV6-6
d_gene: -
abundance: -
CDR3aa: ASSTTTYSNQPQH

j_gene: TRBJ1-1
v_gene: TRBV19
d_gene: -
abundance: -
CDR3aa: ASSGFLTDGENTEAF

j_gene: TRBJ1-2
v_gene: TRBV6-6
d_gene: -
abundance: -
CDR3aa: ASSYRGGYT

j_gene: TRBJ2-1
v_gene: TRBV29-1
d_gene: TRBD2
abundance: -
CDR3aa: SVEGLGTIHNEQF

j_gene: TRBJ2-1
v_gene: TRBV28
d_gene: TRBD1
abundance: -
CDR3aa: ASSAAGGYNEQF

j_gene: TRBJ2-1
v_gene: TRBV28
d_gene: TRBD2
abundance: -
CDR3aa: ASRSGGGLAETYNEQF

j_gene: TRBJ1-4
v_gene: TRBV5-4
d_gene: -
abundance: -
CDR3aa: ASSTRTGINEKLF

j_gene: TRBJ2-7
v_gene: TRBV10-1
d_gene: -
abundance: -
CDR3aa: ASPDGQSYEQY

j_gene: TRBJ2-1
v_gene: TRBV28
d_gene: TRBD2
abundance: -
CDR3aa: ASTWWEGHHEQF

j_gene: TRBJ1-2
v_gene: TRBV2
d_gene: -
abundance: -
CDR3aa: ASSTGLNYGYT

j_gene: TRBJ1-6
v_gene: TRBV7-9
d_gene: -
abundance: -
CDR3aa: ASSYIKGGRGNSPLH

j_gene: TRBJ2-3
v_gene: TRBV4-1
d_gene: -
abundance: -
CDR3aa: ASSQVGQRLTDTQY

j_gene: TRBJ1-5
v_gene: TRBV7-9
d_gene: TRBD1
abundance: -
CDR3aa: ASSLQGNQPQH

j_gene: TRBJ1-6
v_gene: TRBV10-2
d_gene: TRBD1
abundance: -
CDR3aa: ASSEWTGRWDNSPLH

j_gene: TRBJ2-1
v_gene: TRBV4-3
d_gene: -
abundance: -
CDR3aa: ASSQEGLYNEQF

j_gene: TRBJ2-5
v_gene: TRBV10-1
d_gene: -
abundance: few
CDR3aa: ASSDGVQETQY

j_gene: TRBJ2-2
v_gene: TRBV2
d_gene: -
abundance: -
CDR3aa: ASSDRVVTGELF

j_gene: TRBJ1-2
v_gene: TRBV27
d_gene: -
abundance: once
CDR3aa: ASSAFQGNYGYT

j_gene: TRBJ1-6
v_gene: TRBV7-9
d_gene: -
abundance: -
CDR3aa: ASSFNPQGNGPLH

j_gene: TRBJ2-3
v_gene: TRBV19
d_gene: -
abundance: -
CDR3aa: ASSIVDSPTQY

j_gene: TRBJ1-2
v_gene: TRBV28
d_gene: -
abundance: -
CDR3aa: ASSSVVGGYT

j_gene: TRBJ1-3
v_gene: TRBV5-8
d_gene: TRBD1
abundance: -
CDR3aa: ASSLSGTGVAIY

j_gene: TRBJ1-6
v_gene: TRBV18
d_gene: -
abundance: few
CDR3aa: ASSRAVNNSPLH

j_gene: TRBJ1-5
v_gene: TRBV6-9
d_gene: TRBD1
abundance: -
CDR3aa: ASSDDRERVNQPQH

j_gene: TRBJ2-7
v_gene: TRBV5-5
d_gene: -
abundance: -
CDR3aa: ASSLFWGHYEQY

j_gene: TRBJ2-2
v_gene: TRBV4-2
d_gene: -
abundance: few
CDR3aa: ASSQEPVTTGELF